The rows below give T cell receptor beta chains drawn from one sample of a study of OX40 agonist ivuxolimab in advanced cancers. The assay was immunoSEQ multiplex PCR, and TCRdb's table has in-frame clones only and misses some. Here the sample spans around 90,000 clones, 75% to 95% being singletons. The sequences come from CD4+ or CD8+ T cells sorted from blood, collected in a trial of the OX40 agonist ivuxolimab. The source of these receptors is an adult with an advanced solid tumor such as melanoma, head and neck, liver or kidney cancer. The CDR3 runs from the conserved cysteine through the conserved F or W. The D gene is left open where the match is weak. Rows give clone size only sometimes, using once, few, many, or a class for an expanded clone.

>TRBJ1-4|once|TRBV19|TRBD1
CASSPGTGMEKLFF
TGTGCCAGTAGTCCGGGGACAGGGATGGAAAAACTGTTTTTT
>TRBJ2-3|.|TRBV9|.
CASSVGAPTDTQYF
TGTGCCAGCAGCGTAGGAGCGCCCACAGATACGCAGTATTTT
>TRBJ2-2|.|TRBV9|TRBD1
CASSPRDRTTGELFF
TGTGCCAGCAGCCCTCGGGACAGGACAACCGGGGAGCTGTTTTTT
>TRBJ2-2|.|TRBV27|TRBD2
CASSSGLAGVSAGELFF
TGTGCCAGCAGTTCGGGACTAGCGGGAGTTTCAGCCGGGGAGCTGTTTTTT
>TRBJ1-2|.|TRBV28|TRBD1
CASSFQGARGYTF
TGTGCCAGCAGTTTCCAGGGGGCGCGTGGCTACACCTTC
>TRBJ1-2|.|TRBV5-1|.
CASSPDSLGDYGYTF
TGCGCCAGCAGCCCCGACAGTCTAGGGGACTATGGCTACACCTTC
>TRBJ1-3|.|TRBV9|.
CASSVGGQSGNTIYF
TGTGCCAGCAGCGTAGGGGGGCAGTCTGGAAACACCATATATTTT
>TRBJ1-3|.|TRBV9|TRBD1
CASSGQTGGPGNTIYF
TGTGCCAGCAGCGGGCAGACAGGGGGGCCTGGAAACACCATATATTTT
>TRBJ2-1|.|TRBV4-3|TRBD2
CASSQAQSGSTYNEQFF
TGCGCCAGCAGCCAAGCGCAGAGCGGGAGTACCTACAATGAGCAGTTCTTC
>TRBJ2-3|.|TRBV19|TRBD2
CASSRSGNTDTQYF
TGTGCCAGTAGTAGGAGCGGGAACACAGATACGCAGTATTTT
>TRBJ2-7|.|TRBV5-1|.
CASSEGRGLWGQYF
TGCGCCAGCAGCGAGGGAAGGGGCCTGTGGGGGCAGTACTTC
>TRBJ2-7|.|TRBV5-1|TRBD2
CASSPGLAFYEQYF
TGCGCCAGCAGTCCGGGACTAGCGTTCTACGAGCAGTACTTC
>TRBJ2-3|once|TRBV2|.
CASRTASTDTQYF
TGTGCCAGCAGAACAGCTAGCACAGATACGCAGTATTTT
>TRBJ2-7|.|TRBV6-1|.
CASSAEGPTYEQYF
TGTGCCAGCAGTGCGGAAGGCCCAACCTACGAGCAGTACTTC
>TRBJ1-2|.|TRBV9|TRBD1
CASSAQTGDYGYTF
TGTGCCAGCAGTGCCCAGACAGGGGACTATGGCTACACCTTC
>TRBJ2-1|.|TRBV7-2|TRBD1
CASSSTGQYDEQFF
TGTGCCAGCAGCTCTACGGGACAGTACGATGAGCAGTTCTTC
>TRBJ1-1|.|TRBV5-1|.
CASSYSGLNTEAFF
TGCGCCAGCAGCTATTCAGGTCTTAACACTGAAGCTTTCTTT
>TRBJ2-3|.|TRBV5-1|TRBD2
CASSLGLAGGLTSTDTQYF
TGCGCCAGCAGCTTGGGACTAGCGGGAGGGCTAACTAGCACAGATACGCAGTATTTT
>TRBJ2-7|.|TRBV2|.
CASSPLAQRPNF
TGTGCCAGCAGTCCCCTAGCGCAGAGGCCAAACTTC
>TRBJ2-1|once|TRBV19|.
CASSITWGSNNEQFF
TGTGCCAGTAGTATTACATGGGGATCTAACAATGAGCAGTTCTTC
>TRBJ2-3|few|TRBV19|TRBD1
CASSTGGTDTQYF
TGTGCCAGCTCAACAGGGGGCACAGATACGCAGTATTTT
>TRBJ1-5|few|TRBV6-4|.
CASSPQGGSNQPQHF
TGTGCCAGCAGTCCACAGGGAGGTAGCAATCAGCCCCAGCATTTT
>TRBJ1-6|.|TRBV5-1|.
CASSLGQDNSPLHF
TGCGCCAGCAGCTTGGGGCAGGACAATTCACCCCTCCACTTT
>TRBJ2-6|.|TRBV5-1|.
CASSLVPASSGANVLTF
TGCGCCAGCAGCTTGGTGCCGGCGAGCTCTGGGGCCAACGTCCTGACTTTC
>TRBJ1-4|.|TRBV2|.
CASRGTLTNEKLFF
TGTGCCAGCAGGGGGACTCTAACTAATGAAAAACTGTTTTTT
>TRBJ1-2|.|TRBV4-1|TRBD1
CASSQDRGIAGYTF
TGCGCCAGCAGCCAAGACAGGGGGATCGCTGGCTACACCTTC
>TRBJ1-5|few|TRBV5-6|TRBD1
CASSETGEGQPQHF
TGTGCCAGCAGCGAGACAGGGGAGGGACAGCCCCAGCATTTT